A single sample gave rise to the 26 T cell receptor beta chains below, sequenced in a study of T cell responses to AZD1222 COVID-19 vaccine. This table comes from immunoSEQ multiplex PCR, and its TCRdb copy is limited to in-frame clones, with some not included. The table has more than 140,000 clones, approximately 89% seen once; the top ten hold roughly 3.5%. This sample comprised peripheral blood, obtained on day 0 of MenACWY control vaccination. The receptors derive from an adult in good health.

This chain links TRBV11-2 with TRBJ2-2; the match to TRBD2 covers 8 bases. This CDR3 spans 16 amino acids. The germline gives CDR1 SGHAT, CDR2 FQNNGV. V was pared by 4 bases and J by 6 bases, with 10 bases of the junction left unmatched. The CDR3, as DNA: TGTGCCAGCAGCTACCCCGGACTAGCAGGGGCCGGGGAGCTGTTTTTT. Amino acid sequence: CASSYPGLAGAGELFF.

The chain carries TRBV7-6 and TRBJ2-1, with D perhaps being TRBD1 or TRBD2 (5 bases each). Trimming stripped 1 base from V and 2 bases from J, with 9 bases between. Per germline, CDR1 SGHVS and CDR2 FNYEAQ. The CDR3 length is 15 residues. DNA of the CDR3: TGTGCCAGCAGCTTAGGGGACCCAGCCTACAATGAGCAGTTCTTC. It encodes CASSLGDPAYNEQFF.

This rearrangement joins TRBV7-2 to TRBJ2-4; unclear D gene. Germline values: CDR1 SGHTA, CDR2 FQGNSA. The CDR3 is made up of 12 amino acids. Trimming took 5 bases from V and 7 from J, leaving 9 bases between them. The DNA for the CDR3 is TGTGCCAGCAGCCCCCTTGGTAACATTCAGTACTTC. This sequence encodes CASSPLGNIQYF.

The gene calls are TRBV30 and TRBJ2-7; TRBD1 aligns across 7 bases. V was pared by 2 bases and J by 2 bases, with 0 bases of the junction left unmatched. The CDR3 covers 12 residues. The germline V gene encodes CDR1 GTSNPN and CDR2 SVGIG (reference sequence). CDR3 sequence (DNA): TGTGCCTGGAGTAGGGGGCCCTACGAGCAGTACTTC. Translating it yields CAWSRGPYEQYF.

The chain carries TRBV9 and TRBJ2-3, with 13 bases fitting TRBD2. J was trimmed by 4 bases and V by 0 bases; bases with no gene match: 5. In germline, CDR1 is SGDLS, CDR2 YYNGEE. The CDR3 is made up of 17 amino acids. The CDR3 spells CASSVALLAGGPDTQYF. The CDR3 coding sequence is TGTGCCAGCAGCGTAGCCTTACTAGCGGGAGGGCCAGATACGCAGTATTTT.

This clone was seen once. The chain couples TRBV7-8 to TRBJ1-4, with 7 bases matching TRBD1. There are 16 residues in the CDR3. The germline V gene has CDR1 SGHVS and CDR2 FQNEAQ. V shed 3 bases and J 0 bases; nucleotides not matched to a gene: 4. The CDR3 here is CASSFRQGATNEKLFF. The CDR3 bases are TGTGCCAGCAGCTTTCGACAGGGTGCAACTAATGAAAAACTGTTTTTT.

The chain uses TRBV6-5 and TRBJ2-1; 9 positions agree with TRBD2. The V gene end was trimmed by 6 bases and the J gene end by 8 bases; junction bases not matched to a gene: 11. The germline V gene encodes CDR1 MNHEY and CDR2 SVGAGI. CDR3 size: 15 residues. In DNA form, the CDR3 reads TGTGCCAGCAGAGGGACCGGGACTAGCATTCATGAGCAGTTCTTC. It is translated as CASRGTGTSIHEQFF.

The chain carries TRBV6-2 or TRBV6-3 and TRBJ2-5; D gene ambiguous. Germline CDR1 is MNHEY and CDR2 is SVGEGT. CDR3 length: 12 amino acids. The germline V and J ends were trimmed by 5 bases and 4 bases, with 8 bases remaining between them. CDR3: CASSVRSETQYF. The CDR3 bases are TGTGCCAGCAGTGTCAGGTCAGAGACCCAGTACTTC.

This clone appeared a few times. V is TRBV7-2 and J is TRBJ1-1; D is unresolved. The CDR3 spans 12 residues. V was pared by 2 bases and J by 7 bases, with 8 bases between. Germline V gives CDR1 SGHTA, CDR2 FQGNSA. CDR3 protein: CASSLNGFEAFF. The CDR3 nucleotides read TGTGCCAGCAGCTTAAACGGCTTTGAAGCTTTCTTT.

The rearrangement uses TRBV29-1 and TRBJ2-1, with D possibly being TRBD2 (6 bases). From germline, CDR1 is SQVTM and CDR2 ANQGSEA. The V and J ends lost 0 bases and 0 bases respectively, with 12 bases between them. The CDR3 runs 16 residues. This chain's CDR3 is CSVEDGDGGSYNEQFF. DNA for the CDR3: TGCAGCGTTGAAGATGGAGACGGGGGCTCCTACAATGAGCAGTTCTTC.

The CDR3, as DNA: TGCGCCAGCAGCTTGGATGGGCCGGCCTACGAGCAGTACTTC. It is translated as CASSLDGPAYEQYF. The chain has TRBV5-1 and TRBJ2-7; no clear D. Germline V gives CDR1 SGHRS, CDR2 YFSETQ. V was pared by 0 bases and J by 2 bases, with 9 bases between. This CDR3 has 14 residues.

CDR3 in amino acids: CASSLRQGPEQPQHF. The CDR3 region has the DNA TGTGCCAGCTCACTGCGACAGGGCCCCGAACAGCCCCAGCATTTT. The gene calls are TRBV18 and TRBJ1-5; 7 nucleotides line up with TRBD1. The V and J ends lost 4 bases and 7 bases, in that order; junction bases with no gene match: 10. The V gene's germline CDR1 is KGHSH and CDR2 LQKENI. This CDR3 spans 15 amino acids.

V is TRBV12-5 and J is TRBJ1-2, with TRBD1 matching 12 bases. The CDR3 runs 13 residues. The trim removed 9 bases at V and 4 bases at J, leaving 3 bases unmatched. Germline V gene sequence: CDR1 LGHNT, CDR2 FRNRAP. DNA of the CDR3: TGTGCTAGCGGGACAGGGGGCAGCTATGGCTACACCTTC. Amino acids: CASGTGGSYGYTF.

The CDR3, as DNA: TGTGCCACAACGGGACCCCTAACAGATACGCAGTATTTT. It specifies CATTGPLTDTQYF. J is TRBJ2-3 and V is TRBV28; D may be TRBD1 or TRBD2 (5 bases each). Deletions cut 10 bases from V and 3 bases from J, with 14 bases between. The CDR3 is made up of 13 amino acids. Per the germline V gene, CDR1 is MDHEN and CDR2 is SYDVKM.

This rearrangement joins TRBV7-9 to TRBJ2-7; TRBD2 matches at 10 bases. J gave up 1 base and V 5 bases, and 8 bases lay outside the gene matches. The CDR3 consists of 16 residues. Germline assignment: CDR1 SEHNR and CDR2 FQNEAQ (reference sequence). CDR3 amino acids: CASSPRTSGKSYEQYF. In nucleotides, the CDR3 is TGTGCCAGCAGCCCGCGGACTAGCGGAAAGTCCTACGAGCAGTACTTC.

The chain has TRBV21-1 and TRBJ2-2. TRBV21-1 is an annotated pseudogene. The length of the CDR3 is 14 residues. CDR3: CASSILWCSGELFF. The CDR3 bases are TGTGCCAGCAGCATTTTATGGTGCTCCGGGGAGCTGTTTTTT.

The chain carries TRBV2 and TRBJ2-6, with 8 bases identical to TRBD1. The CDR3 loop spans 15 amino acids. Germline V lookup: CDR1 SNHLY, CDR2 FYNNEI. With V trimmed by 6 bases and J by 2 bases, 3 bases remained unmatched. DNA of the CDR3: TGTGCCAGCAGACGACAGGGGACTGGGGCCAACGTCCTGACTTTC. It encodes CASRRQGTGANVLTF.

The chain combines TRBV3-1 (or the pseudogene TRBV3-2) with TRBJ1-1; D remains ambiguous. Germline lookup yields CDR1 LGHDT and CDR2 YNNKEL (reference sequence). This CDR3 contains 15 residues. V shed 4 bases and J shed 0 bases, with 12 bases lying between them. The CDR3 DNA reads TGTGCCAGCAGCCCGGAACTAAGTATGAACACTGAAGCTTTCTTT. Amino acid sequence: CASSPELSMNTEAFF.

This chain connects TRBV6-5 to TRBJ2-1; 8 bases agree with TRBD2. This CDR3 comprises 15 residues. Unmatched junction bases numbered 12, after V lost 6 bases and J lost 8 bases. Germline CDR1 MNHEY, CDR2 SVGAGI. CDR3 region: CASRPGGLGGYEQFF. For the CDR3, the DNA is TGTGCCAGCAGACCCGGGGGACTAGGAGGATATGAGCAGTTCTTC.

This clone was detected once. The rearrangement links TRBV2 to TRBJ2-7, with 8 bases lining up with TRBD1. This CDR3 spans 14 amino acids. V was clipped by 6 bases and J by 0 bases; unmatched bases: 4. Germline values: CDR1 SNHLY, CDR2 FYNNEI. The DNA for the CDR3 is TGTGCCAGCAGGGGAACAGGGGGCTCCTACGAGCAGTACTTC. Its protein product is CASRGTGGSYEQYF.

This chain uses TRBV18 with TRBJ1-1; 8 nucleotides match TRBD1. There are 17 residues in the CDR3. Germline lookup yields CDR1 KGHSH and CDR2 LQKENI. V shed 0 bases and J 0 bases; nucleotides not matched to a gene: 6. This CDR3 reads CASSPPRAGGMNTEAFF. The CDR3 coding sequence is TGTGCCAGCTCACCACCGCGGGCAGGGGGCATGAACACTGAAGCTTTCTTT.

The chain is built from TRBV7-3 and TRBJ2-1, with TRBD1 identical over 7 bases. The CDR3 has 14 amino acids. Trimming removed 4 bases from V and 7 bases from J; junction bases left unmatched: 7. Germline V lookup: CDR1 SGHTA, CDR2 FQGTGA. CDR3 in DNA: TGTGCCAGCAGCTCAGGGGGTCTGTTAAATGAGCAGTTCTTC. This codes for CASSSGGLLNEQFF.

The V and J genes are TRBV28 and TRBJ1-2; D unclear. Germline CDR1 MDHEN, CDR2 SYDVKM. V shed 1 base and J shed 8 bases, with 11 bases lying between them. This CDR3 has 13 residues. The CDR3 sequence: CASSLSRPEGYTF. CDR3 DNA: TGTGCCAGCAGTTTATCTCGGCCGGAGGGCTACACCTTC.

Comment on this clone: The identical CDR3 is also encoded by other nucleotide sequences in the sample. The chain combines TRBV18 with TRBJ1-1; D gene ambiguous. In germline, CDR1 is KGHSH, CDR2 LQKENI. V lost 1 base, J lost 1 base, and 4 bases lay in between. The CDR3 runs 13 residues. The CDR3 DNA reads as TGTGCCAGCTCACCACAGAGGAACACTGAAGCTTTCTTT. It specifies CASSPQRNTEAFF.

The CDR3 bases are TGTGCCAGCACAGGTAATGGTTGGGCTTTAAATGAGCAGTTCTTC. Translation: CASTGNGWALNEQFF. V is TRBV6-5 and J is TRBJ2-1; D gene ambiguous. CDR1 is MNHEY, CDR2 SVGAGI, per germline. V lost 7 bases, J lost 7 bases, and 20 bases lay in between. This CDR3 spans 15 amino acids.

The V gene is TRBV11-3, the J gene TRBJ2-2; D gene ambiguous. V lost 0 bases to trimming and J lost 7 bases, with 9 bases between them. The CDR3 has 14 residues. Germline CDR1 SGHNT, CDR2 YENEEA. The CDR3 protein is CASSLDRASGELFF. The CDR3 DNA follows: TGTGCCAGCAGCTTAGATCGAGCGAGCGGGGAGCTGTTTTTT.